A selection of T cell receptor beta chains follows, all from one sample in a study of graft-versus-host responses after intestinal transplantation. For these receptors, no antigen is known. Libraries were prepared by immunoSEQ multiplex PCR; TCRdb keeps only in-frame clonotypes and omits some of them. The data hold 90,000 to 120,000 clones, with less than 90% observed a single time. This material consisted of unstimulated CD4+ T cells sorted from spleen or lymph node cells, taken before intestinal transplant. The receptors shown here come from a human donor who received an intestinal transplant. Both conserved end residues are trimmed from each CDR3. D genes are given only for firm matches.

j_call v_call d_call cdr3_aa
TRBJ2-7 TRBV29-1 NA SVSSNPYEQY
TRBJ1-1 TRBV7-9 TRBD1 ASSLTAGGNTEAF
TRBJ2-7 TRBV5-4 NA ASSPPTGTVSYEQY
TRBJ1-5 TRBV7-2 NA ASSLVSNQPQH
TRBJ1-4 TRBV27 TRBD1 ASSQGQGREKLF
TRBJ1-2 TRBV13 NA ASSYKQGSLNYGYT
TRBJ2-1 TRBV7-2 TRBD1 ASSSDRGDEQF
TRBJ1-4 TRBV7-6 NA ASSLTSVGEKLF
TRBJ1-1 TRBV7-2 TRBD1 ASSFSQGMNTEAF
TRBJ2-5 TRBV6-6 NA ASSYSLATGTQY